The clone carrying this TCR beta chain has at least ten counts. The sample comes from a study of T cells of healthy individuals. The CDR3 has 15 amino acids. Germline values: CDR1 GTSNPN, CDR2 SVGIG (reference sequence). The V end lost 2 bases, the J end lost 6 bases, and 17 bases lay between the germline ends. TCRdb used MiXCR to reprocess the 5' RACE reads, holding one entry per CDR3 protein. The table records more than 60,000 distinct CDR3 sequences, 16% of them present only once. The clonotype originates from a human donor in good health. The chain couples TRBV30 to TRBJ1-5, with D possibly being TRBD1 (6 bases). This CDR3 reads CAWSWGAGLGQPQHF. DNA of the CDR3: TGTGCCTGGAGTTGGGGGGCAGGGCTCGGTCAGCCCCAGCATTTT.